Shown below are 10 T cell receptor beta chains from a single sample sequenced in a study of shared clonotypes between healthy human individuals. Sequencing used immunoSEQ multiplex PCR; TCRdb keeps in-frame clones, though not all of them. The repertoire holds approximately 980,000 clones, approximately 80% seen once, with about 1.5% in the top ten. Sequencing used memory CD4+ T cells sorted from blood. Subset described: CD45RA-negative fraction. Receptors originate from a man younger than 30 in good health.

This clone was found a few times. The same CDR3 arises from other DNA sequences in this sample as well. This chain joins TRBV6-5 and TRBJ1-3; D may be TRBD1 (5 bases). The CDR3 contains 13 residues. The V gene's germline CDR1 is MNHEY and CDR2 SVGAGI. V lost 6 bases to trimming and J lost 0 bases, with 6 bases between them. CDR3 sequence reads: CASRRGSGNTIYF. CDR3 nucleotide sequence: TGTGCCAGCAGAAGGGGCTCTGGAAACACCATATATTTT.

This clone has a single count. The chain carries TRBV10-2 and TRBJ1-5, with D possibly matching TRBD1 (6 bases). The CDR3 has 13 amino acids. Trimming shortened V by 4 bases and J by 6 bases, and 10 bases separated the two germline ends. In germline, CDR1 is WSHSY, CDR2 SAAADI. The CDR3 DNA follows: TGCGCCAGCAGTGTTGGGGGGGCTCAGCCCCAGCATTTT. Its translation is CASSVGGAQPQHF.

The V call is TRBV6-1, the J call TRBJ1-4; the D is unclear. Trimming pared 6 bases from V and 7 bases from J, leaving 15 bases between. The CDR3 contains 14 residues. Germline V gives CDR1 MNHNS, CDR2 SASEGT. The DNA for the CDR3 is TGTGCCAGCAGGCCTCCCGGGATGGGTGAAAAACTGTTTTTT. This encodes CASRPPGMGEKLFF.

The chain is built from TRBV7-2 and TRBJ2-7; TRBD2 matches at 9 bases. Germline V lookup: CDR1 SGHTA, CDR2 FQGNSA. The CDR3 contains 14 residues. J gave up 4 bases and V 5 bases, and 6 bases lay outside the gene matches. CDR3 in DNA: TGTGCCAGCAGCGCATTAGCGGGAGTTTACGAGCAGTACTTC. Residues: CASSALAGVYEQYF.

This chain connects TRBV18 to TRBJ2-1; D is unclear. The CDR3 sequence is 15 residues long. Germline V CDR1 and CDR2: KGHSH, LQKENI. V lost 3 bases to trimming and J lost 9 bases, with 18 bases between them. The CDR3 DNA reads TGTGCCAGCTCACCGGGGAAAATGGGTACGGTTGAGCAGTTCTTC. Protein product: CASSPGKMGTVEQFF.

The chain joins TRBV7-2 to TRBJ1-1; 7 nucleotides agree with TRBD1. V gave up 2 bases and J gave up 4 bases; unmatched junction bases: 7. The CDR3 contains 15 residues. The V gene's germline CDR1 is SGHTA and CDR2 FQGNSA. Here the CDR3 reads CASSLSTGVGTEAFF. The CDR3, as DNA: TGTGCCAGCAGCTTATCCACAGGGGTAGGCACTGAAGCTTTCTTT. Variable domain in full (rest from reference TRBV7-2 and TRBJ1-1): GAGVSQSPSNKVTEKGKDVELRCDPISGHTALYWYRQSLGQGLEFLIYFQGNSAPDKSGLPSDRFSAERTGGSVSTLTIQRTQQEDSAVYLCASSLSTGVGTEAFFGQGTRLTVV.

The chain uses TRBV6-5 and TRBJ2-7; 7 bases map to TRBD2. Germline lookup yields CDR1 MNHEY and CDR2 SVGAGI. This CDR3 comprises 16 residues. After removal of 0 bases from V and 3 bases from J, the junction contained 8 bases not matched to a gene. CDR3 region: CASSYSHFASGYEQYF. The CDR3, as DNA: TGTGCCAGCAGTTACTCTCATTTTGCTAGCGGCTACGAGCAGTACTTC.

The sample holds one count of this clone. The chain uses TRBV5-1 and TRBJ2-2, with 10 bases lining up with TRBD2. Germline V gene data show CDR1 as SGHRS and CDR2 as YFSETQ. This CDR3 is 20 amino acids long. With V trimmed by 4 bases and J by 3 bases, 18 bases remained unmatched. CDR3 DNA sequence: TGCGCCAGCAGCCGATTGAATAACCTAGGACTAGCGGAGGACACCGGGGAGCTGTTTTTT. This sequence encodes CASSRLNNLGLAEDTGELFF.

The rearrangement links TRBV27 to TRBJ2-5, with 12 bases matching TRBD2. CDR3 length equals 15 residues. V dropped 6 bases and J dropped 0; count of bases not matched to a gene: 2. Germline assignment: CDR1 MNHEY and CDR2 SMNVEV (reference sequence). CDR3 nucleotides: TGTGCCAGCAGCGGACTAGCGGGGAACCAAGAGACCCAGTACTTC. This gives the protein CASSGLAGNQETQYF.

This clone is a singleton in its sample. This chain connects TRBV11-2 to TRBJ2-1, with 9 nucleotides matching TRBD1. This CDR3 contains 16 residues. Germline V lookup: CDR1 SGHAT, CDR2 FQNNGV. V lost 5 bases to trimming and J lost 6 bases; unmatched junction nucleotides: 11. CDR3: CASSRIPGQGPNEQFF. The CDR3 DNA reads as TGTGCCAGCAGCCGTATCCCGGGACAGGGACCCAATGAGCAGTTCTTC.